This T cell receptor beta chain was recovered during a study of post-analysis software for immune sequencing data. Whole-study results and caveats: Higher frequency in patients than in controls was seen for roughly five TRBV segments, with TRBV5-6, TRBV5-1 and TRBV20-1 among them.

This clonotype turned up a few times. The antigen is undetermined. Carried by the TCR beta cDNA libraries were unique molecular identifiers. A single record per CDR3 protein comes from TCRdb applying MiXCR to the PCR reads. In the table there are fewer than 850,000 distinct CDR3 sequences, about 32% of which are singletons. The CDR3 covers 17 residues. Looked up from germline, CDR1 is DFQATT and CDR2 is SNEGSKA (reference sequence). Trimming took 0 bases from V and 3 from J; bases not matched to a gene: 12. This TCR was sampled from a girl between 10 and 17 years old with multiple sclerosis. The chain recombines TRBV20-1 with TRBJ2-7; 9 bases align to TRBD1. The material sequenced was blood. The CDR3 nucleotides are TGCAGTGCTAGAGATCCATTCGTCGACAGGGGGAACTACGAGCAGTACTTC. Encoded protein: CSARDPFVDRGNYEQYF.